This TCR beta chain is from a study of blood T cell repertoires in COVID-19. About the research overall: Collection of acute and convalescent COVID-19 samples took place in the United States, Italy and Spain. PBMCs, B-cell-depleted T cells, or T cells were the source of the cDNA or gDNA that made up the material.

The CDR3 is 15 amino acids. V dropped 5 bases and J dropped 6; count of bases not matched to a gene: 10. Germline CDR1 and CDR2: MNHEY and SMNVEV (reference sequence). In the original processing: Cell counts per sample came from amplifying reference gene primers. Only in-frame clones appear in the TCRdb table, and some are missing; sequencing was by immunoSEQ multiplex PCR. That table gives V, J and clone size, and the DNA gave D and trimming. The profile shows approximately 230,000 clones, roughly 85% of them singletons. The chain combines TRBV27 with TRBJ1-1, with 9 bases that match TRBD1. Specimen: peripheral blood. The TCR originated in a man aged 30 to 45 who had recovered from COVID-19. The CDR3 coding sequence is TGTGCCAGCAGTACTCCACAGGGGGCTGGCGCTGAAGCTTTCTTT. It is translated as CASSTPQGAGAEAFF.